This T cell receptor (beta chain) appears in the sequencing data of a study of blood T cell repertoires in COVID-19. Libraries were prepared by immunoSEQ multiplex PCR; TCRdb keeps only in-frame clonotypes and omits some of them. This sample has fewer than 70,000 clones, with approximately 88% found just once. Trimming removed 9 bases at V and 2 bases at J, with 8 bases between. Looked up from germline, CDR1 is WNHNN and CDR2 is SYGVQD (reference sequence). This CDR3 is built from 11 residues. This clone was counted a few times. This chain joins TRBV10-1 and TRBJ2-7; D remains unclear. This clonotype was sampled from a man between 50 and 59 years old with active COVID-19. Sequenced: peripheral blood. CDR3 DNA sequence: TGCGCCAGTACGGTTACCTACGAGCAGTACTTC. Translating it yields CASTVTYEQYF.